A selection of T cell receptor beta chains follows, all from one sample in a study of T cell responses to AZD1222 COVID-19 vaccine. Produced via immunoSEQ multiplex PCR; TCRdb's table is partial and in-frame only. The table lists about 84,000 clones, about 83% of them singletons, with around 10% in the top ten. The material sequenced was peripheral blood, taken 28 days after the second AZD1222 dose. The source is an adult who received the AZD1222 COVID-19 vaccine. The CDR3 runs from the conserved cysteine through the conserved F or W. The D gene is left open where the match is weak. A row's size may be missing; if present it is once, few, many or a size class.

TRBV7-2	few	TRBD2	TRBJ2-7	TGTGCCAGCAGCTTAGCCGCGCTAGCGGGGAACGAGCAGTACTTC	CASSLAALAGNEQYF
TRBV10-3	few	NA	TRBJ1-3	TGTGCCATCACCCCGCAGGGGGGAAACACCATATATTTT	CAITPQGGNTIYF
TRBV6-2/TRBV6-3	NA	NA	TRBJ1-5	TGTGCCAGCAGTCACGGGGGGTTTAACGGTCAGCCCCAGCATTTT	CASSHGGFNGQPQHF
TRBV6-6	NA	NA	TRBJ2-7	TGTGCCAGCAGTCTACAGGGCTTGGGGATTCATGCTGCCTACGAGCAGTACTTC	CASSLQGLGIHAAYEQYF
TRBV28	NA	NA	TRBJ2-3	TGTGCCAGCCTCGGGGGGCAGAATACGCAGTATTTT	CASLGGQNTQYF
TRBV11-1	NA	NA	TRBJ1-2	TGTGCCAGCAGCGCGCGGACCAGTGGTGGATTCTATGGCTACACCTTC	CASSARTSGGFYGYTF
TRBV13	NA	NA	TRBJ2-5	TGTGCCAGCAGCTCTGATGATGGGCGGGACCAAGAGACCCAGTACTTC	CASSSDDGRDQETQYF
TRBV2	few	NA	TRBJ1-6	TGTGCCAGCCCCGCAAGCAACGTCTCCTATAATTCACCCCTCCACTTT	CASPASNVSYNSPLHF
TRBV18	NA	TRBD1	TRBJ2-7	TGTGCCAGCTCACCAAAGGACAGGGGGCTCTACGAGCAGTACTTC	CASSPKDRGLYEQYF
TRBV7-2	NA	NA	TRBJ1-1	TGTGCCAGCAGCTTTTGGGGCGCGGGGGACACTGAAGCTTTCTTT	CASSFWGAGDTEAFF
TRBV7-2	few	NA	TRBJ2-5	TGTGCCAGCAGCCCGAGGACAGACCAAGAGACCCAGTACTTC	CASSPRTDQETQYF
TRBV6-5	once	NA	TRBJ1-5	TGTGCCAGCAGTCCCTTAGGAAGGAATCAGCCCCAGCATTTT	CASSPLGRNQPQHF
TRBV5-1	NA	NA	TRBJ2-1	TGCGCCAGCAGCTTGGAGGGATATTACAATGAGCAGTTCTTC	CASSLEGYYNEQFF
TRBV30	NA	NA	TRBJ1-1	TGTGCCTGGAGCACTGACAGGTACACTGAAGCTTTCTTT	CAWSTDRYTEAFF
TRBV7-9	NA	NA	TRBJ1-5	TGTGCCAGCAGCTTGGCGAGGGGGAGCTTTACGCCCCAGCATTTT	CASSLARGSFTPQHF
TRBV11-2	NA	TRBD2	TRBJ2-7	TGTGCCAGCAGCTTAGGGAGCGGGGCTGGGAGGACCTGGTACTTC	CASSLGSGAGRTWYF
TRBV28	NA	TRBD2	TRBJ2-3	TGTGCCAGCAGTACAAGAGCGGGGGCGGTGGGAGATACGCAGTATTTT	CASSTRAGAVGDTQYF
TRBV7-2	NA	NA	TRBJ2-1	TGTGCCAGCAGCTTAGCGGGGACGGGTGAGCAGTTCTTC	CASSLAGTGEQFF
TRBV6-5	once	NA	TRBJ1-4	TGTGCCAGCAGTTACTCGCCGGGGGCGGGCGAAAAACTGTTTTTT	CASSYSPGAGEKLFF
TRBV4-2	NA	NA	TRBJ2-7	TGTGCCAGCAGCCAAGGACTAGTGCGCTACGAGCAGTACTTC	CASSQGLVRYEQYF
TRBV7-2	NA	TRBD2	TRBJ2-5	TGTGCCAGCAGCTTACATGTACTAGCGGGCCAAGAGACCCAGTACTTC	CASSLHVLAGQETQYF
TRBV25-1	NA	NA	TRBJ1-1	TGTGCCAGCATCAAAAGAGAGGTCACTGAAGCTTTCTTT	CASIKREVTEAFF
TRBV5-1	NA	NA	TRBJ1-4	TGCGCCAGCGGCCTTTGGGGGGGAACTAATGAAAAACTGTTTTTT	CASGLWGGTNEKLFF